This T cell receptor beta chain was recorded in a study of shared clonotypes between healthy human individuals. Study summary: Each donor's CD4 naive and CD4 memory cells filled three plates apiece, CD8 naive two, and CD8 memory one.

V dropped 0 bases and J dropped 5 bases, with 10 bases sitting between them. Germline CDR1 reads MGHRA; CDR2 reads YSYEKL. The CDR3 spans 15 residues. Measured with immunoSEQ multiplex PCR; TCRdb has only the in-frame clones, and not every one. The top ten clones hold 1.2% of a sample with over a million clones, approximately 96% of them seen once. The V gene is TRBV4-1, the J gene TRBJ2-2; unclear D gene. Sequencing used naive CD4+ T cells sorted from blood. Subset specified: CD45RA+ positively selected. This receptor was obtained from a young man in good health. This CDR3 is CASSQESGFTGELFF. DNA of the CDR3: TGCGCCAGCAGCCAAGAATCCGGTTTTACCGGGGAGCTGTTTTTT.